This T cell receptor beta chain is from a study of shared clonotypes between healthy human individuals. Study-wide results and caveats: All-four-donor shared clonotypes had higher generation probabilities than non-shared clonotypes did. Some naive CD4 clonotypes, 4% to 6%, turned up in common across a handful of donors.

Only CD45RO-negative cells positively selected for CCR7 counted as naive CD8 cells, so terminally differentiated effector memory CD45RA+ cells were excluded. The study drew all its donors from Caucasian adults living in Nashville, Tennessee. For this clone: Antigen specificity is unknown.

In replicate PCRs of sorted subsets, approximately 200 ng DNA, approximately 30,000 T cell genomes, was used. The assay was immunoSEQ multiplex PCR, and TCRdb's table has in-frame clones only and misses some. The data hold about 590,000 clones, with about 95% observed a single time. This TCR was sampled from a woman aged 25 to 39 in good health. Specimen: naive CD8+ T cells sorted from blood.

The CDR3 coding sequence is TGTGCCAGTAGCGGGACAGGGGGCTTCTACGAGCAGTACTTC. Protein: CASSGTGGFYEQYF. V gene TRBV19 combines with J gene TRBJ2-5; TRBD1 aligns across 12 bases. The J call is doubtful: the DNA matches TRBJ2-7 better. Germline V CDR1 and CDR2: LNHDA, SQIVND (reference sequence). This CDR3 comprises 14 residues.